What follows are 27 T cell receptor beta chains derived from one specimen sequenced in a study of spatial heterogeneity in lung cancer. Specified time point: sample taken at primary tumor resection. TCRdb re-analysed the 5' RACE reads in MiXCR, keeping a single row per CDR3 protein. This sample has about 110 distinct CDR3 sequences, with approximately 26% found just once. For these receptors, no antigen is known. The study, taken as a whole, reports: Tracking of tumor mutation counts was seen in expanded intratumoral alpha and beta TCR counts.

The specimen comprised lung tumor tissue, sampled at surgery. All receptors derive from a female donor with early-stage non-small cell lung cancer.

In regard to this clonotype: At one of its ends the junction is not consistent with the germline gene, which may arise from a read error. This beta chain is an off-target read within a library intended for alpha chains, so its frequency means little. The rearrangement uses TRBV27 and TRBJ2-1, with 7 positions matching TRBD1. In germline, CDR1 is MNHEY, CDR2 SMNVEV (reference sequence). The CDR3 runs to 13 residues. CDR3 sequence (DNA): TGTGCCAGCAGAACAGGGGCCGTAAATGAGCAGATCTTC. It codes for CASRTGAVNEQIF.

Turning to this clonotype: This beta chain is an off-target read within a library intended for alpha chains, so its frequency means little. The CDR3 region has the DNA TGTGCCAGCAGTTTCCTGACTAGCGGGAGGTATAATGAGCAGTTCTTC. The encoded protein is CASSFLTSGRYNEQFF. The chain links TRBV27 to TRBJ2-1; 13 bases match TRBD2. The germline V gene encodes CDR1 MNHEY and CDR2 SMNVEV (reference sequence). V gave up 3 bases and J gave up 7 bases; unmatched junction bases: 6. The CDR3 sequence is 16 residues long.

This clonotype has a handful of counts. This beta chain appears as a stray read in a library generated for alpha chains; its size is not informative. The CDR3 DNA is TGTGCCAGCAGTTACGTTTTGCGGGAGGGCACGTTCTTC. Translated, it gives CASSYVLREGTFF. The V gene is TRBV6-2 or TRBV6-3, the J gene TRBJ2-1; 9 nucleotides match TRBD2. Germline-derived CDR1 and CDR2 are MNHEY and SVGEGT. J gave up 15 bases and V 2 bases, and 8 bases lay outside the gene matches. This CDR3 contains 13 residues.

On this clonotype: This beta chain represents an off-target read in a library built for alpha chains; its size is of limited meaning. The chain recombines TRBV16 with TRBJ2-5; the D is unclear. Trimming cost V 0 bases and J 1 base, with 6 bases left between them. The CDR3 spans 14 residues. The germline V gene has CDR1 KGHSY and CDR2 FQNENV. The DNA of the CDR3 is TGTGCCAGCAGCCAATCCGCGCCCCAAGAGACCCAGTACTTC. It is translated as CASSQSAPQETQYF.

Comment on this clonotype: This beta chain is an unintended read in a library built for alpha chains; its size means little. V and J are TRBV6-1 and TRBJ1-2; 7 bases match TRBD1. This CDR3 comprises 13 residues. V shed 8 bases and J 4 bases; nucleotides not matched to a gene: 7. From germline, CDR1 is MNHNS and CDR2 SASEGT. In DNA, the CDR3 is TGTGCCAGCTCCGGGACAGCCTTCTATGGCTACACCTTC. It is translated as CASSGTAFYGYTF.

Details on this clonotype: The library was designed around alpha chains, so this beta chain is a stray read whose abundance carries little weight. The CDR3 coding sequence is TGTGCCAGCAGTCCTAGGACAGGGAACTTCTACGAGCAGTACTTC. This encodes CASSPRTGNFYEQYF. The chain recombines TRBV28 with TRBJ2-7, with 8 nucleotides matching TRBD1. Looked up from germline, CDR1 is MDHEN and CDR2 is SYDVKM. The CDR3 runs to 15 residues. Germline trimming cut 5 bases from V and 3 bases from J; bases unmatched to any gene: 9.

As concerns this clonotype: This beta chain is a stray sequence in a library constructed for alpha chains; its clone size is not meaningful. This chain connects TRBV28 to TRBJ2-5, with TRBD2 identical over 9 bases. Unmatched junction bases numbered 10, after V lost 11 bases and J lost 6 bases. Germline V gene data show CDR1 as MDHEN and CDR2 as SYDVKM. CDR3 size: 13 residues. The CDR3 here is CAGSGSGGKTQYF. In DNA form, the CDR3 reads TGTGCCGGTAGCGGGAGTGGGGGAAAGACCCAGTACTTC. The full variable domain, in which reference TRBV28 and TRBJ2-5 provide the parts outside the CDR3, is DVKVTQSSRYLVKRTGEKVFLECVQDMDHENMFWYRQDPGLGLRLIYFSYDVKMKEKGDIPEGYSVSREKKERFSLILESASTNQTSMYLCAGSGSGGKTQYFGPGTRLLVL.

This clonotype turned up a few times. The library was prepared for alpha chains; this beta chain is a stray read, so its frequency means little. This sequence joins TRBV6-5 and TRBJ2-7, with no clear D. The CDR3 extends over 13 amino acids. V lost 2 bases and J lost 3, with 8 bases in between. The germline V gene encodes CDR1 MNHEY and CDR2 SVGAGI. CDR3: CASSYRPDYEQYF. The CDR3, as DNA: TGTGCCAGCAGTTACCGCCCAGACTACGAGCAGTACTTC.

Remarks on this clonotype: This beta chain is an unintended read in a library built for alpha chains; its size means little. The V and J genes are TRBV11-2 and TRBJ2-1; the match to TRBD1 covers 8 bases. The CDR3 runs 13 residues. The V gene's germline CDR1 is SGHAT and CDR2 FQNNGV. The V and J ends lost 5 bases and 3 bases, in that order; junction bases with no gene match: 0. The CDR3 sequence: CASSTGGYNEQFF. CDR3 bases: TGTGCCAGCAGCACAGGGGGCTACAATGAGCAGTTCTTC.

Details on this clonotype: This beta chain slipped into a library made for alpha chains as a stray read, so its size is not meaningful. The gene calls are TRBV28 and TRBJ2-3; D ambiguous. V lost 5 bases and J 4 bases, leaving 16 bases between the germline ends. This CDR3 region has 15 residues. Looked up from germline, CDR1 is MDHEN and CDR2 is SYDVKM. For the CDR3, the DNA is TGTGCCAGCAGTCTGCCGGGTCGCCGGGCAGATACGCAGTATTTT. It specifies CASSLPGRRADTQYF.

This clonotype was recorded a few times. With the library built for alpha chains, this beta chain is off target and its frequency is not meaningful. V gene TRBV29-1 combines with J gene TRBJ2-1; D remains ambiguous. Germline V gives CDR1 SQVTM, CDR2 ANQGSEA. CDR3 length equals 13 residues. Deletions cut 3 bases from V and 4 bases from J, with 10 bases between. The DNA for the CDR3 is TGCAGCGTTGAGGAGACCGAATACAATGAGCAGTTCTTC. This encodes CSVEETEYNEQFF.

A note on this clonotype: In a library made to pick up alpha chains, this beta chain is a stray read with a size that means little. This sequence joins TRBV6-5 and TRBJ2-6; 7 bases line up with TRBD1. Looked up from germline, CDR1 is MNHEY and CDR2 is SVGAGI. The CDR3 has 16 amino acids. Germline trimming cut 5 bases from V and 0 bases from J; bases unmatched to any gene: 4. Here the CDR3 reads CASSRDSLSGANVLTF. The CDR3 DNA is TGTGCCAGCAGTCGGGACAGCCTCTCTGGGGCCAACGTCCTGACTTTC.

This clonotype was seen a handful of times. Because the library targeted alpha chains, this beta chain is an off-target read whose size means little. CDR3 loop: CASSQEGTGGYEQYF. The CDR3 DNA is TGTGCCAGCAGCCAAGAGGGGACAGGGGGCTACGAGCAGTACTTC. This chain joins TRBV3-1 and TRBJ2-7; 11 nucleotides agree with TRBD1. There are 15 residues in the CDR3. The trim removed 0 bases at V and 3 bases at J, leaving 1 base unmatched. Germline lookup yields CDR1 LGHDT and CDR2 YNNKEL (reference sequence).

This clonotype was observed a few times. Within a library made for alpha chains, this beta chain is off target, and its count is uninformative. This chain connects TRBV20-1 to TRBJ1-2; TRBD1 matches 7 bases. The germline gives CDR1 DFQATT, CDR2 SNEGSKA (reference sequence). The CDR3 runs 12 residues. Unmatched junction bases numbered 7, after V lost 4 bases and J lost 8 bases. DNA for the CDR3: TGCAGTGCTACAGGGGGAGCCGGGGGCTACACCTTC. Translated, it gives CSATGGAGGYTF.

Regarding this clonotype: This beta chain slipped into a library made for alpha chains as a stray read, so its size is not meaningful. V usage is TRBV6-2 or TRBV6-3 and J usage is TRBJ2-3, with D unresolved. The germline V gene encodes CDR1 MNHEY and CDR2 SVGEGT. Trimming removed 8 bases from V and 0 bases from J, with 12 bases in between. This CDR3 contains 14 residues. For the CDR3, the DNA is TGTGCCAGCCTCCCGGGCCATAGCACAGATACGCAGTATTTT. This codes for CASLPGHSTDTQYF.

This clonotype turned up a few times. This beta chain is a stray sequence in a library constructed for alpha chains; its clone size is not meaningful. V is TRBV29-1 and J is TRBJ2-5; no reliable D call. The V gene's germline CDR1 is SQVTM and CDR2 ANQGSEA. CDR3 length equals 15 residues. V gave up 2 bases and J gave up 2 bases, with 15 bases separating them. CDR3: CSVEWSTGRQETQYF. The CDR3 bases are TGCAGCGTTGAATGGTCCACCGGCAGGCAAGAGACCCAGTACTTC.

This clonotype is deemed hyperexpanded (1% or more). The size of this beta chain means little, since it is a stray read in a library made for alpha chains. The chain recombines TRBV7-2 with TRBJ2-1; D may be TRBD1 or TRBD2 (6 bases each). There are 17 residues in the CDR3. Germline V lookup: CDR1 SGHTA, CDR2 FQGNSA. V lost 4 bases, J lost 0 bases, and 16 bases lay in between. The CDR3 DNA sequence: TGTGCCAGCAGCTCCAGGAGGGGGTCGAGCTCCTACAATGAGCAGTTCTTC. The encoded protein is CASSSRRGSSSYNEQFF.

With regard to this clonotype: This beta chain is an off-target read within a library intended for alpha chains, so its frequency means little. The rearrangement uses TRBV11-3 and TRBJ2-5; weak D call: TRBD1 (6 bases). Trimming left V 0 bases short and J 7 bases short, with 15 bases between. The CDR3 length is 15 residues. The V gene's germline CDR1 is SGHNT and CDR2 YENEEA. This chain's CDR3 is CASSLDATRGGTQYF. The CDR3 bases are TGTGCCAGCAGCTTAGATGCCACTAGAGGGGGGACCCAGTACTTC.

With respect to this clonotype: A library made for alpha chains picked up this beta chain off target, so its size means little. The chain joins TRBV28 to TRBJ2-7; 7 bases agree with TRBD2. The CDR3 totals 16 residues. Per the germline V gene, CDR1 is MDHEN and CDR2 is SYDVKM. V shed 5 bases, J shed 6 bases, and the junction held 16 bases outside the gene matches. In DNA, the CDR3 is TGTGCCAGCAGTCCTCGCATCTGGGCGGGAGCCGTCGAGCAGTACTTC. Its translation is CASSPRIWAGAVEQYF.

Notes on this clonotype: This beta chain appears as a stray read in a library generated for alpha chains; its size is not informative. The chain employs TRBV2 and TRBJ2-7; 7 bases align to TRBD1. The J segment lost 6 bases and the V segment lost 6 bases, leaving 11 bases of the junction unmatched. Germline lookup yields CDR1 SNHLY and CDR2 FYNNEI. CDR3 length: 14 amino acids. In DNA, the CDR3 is TGTGCCAGCAGCCCCGTCGCCCCAGGGGGCGAGCAGTACTTC. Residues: CASSPVAPGGEQYF.

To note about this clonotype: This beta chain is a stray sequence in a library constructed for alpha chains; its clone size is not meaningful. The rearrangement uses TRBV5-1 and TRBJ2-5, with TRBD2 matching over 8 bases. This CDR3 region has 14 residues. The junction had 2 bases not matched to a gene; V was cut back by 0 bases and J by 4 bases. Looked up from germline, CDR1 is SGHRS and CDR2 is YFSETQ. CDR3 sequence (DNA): TGCGCCAGCAGCTTGGCCAGCGGGGGAGAGACCCAGTACTTC. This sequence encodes CASSLASGGETQYF.

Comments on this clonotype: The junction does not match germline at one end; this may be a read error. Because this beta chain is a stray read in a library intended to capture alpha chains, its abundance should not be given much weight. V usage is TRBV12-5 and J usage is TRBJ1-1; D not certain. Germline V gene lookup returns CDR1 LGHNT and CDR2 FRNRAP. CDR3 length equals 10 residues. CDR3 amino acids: CAGRSPAAFF. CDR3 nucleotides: TGTGCTGGGCGGAGTCCCGCCGCCTTTTTT.

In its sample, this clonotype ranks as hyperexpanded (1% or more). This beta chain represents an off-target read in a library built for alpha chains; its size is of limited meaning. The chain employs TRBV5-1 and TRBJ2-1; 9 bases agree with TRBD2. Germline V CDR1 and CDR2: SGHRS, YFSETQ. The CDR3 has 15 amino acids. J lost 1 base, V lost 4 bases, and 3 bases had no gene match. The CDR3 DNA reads TGCGCCAGCAGCATGACTAGCGGATCCTACAATGAGCAGTTCTTC. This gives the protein CASSMTSGSYNEQFF.

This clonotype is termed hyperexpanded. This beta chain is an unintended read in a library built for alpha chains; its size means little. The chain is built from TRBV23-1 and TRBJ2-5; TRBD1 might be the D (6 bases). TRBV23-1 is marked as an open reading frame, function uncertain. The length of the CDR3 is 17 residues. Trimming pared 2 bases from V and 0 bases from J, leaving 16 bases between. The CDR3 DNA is TGCGCCAGCAGTCAACCCGACAGGTGGGGCTACCAAGAGACCCAGTACTTC. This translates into CASSQPDRWGYQETQYF.

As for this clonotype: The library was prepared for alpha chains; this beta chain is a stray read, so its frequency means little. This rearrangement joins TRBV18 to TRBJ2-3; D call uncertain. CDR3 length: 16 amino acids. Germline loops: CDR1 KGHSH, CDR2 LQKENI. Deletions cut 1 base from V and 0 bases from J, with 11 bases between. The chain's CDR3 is CASSPQRRTSTDTQYF. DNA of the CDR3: TGTGCCAGCTCACCACAGCGCCGTACTAGCACAGATACGCAGTATTTT.

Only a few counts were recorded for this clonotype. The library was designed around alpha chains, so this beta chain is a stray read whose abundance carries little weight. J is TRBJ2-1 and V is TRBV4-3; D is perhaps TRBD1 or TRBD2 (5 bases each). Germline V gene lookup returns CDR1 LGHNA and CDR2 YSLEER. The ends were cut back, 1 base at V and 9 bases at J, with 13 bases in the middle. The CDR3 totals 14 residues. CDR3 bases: TGCGCCAGCAGCCAAGTTGAGGGGATCAGTGAGCAGTTCTTC. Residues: CASSQVEGISEQFF.

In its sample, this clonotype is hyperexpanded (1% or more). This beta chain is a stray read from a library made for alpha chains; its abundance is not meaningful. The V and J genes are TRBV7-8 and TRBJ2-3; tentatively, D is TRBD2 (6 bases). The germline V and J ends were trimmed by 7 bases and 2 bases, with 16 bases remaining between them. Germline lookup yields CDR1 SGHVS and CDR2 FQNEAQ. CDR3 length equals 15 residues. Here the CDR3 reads CASTLGGSLTDTQYF. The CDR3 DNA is TGTGCCAGCACCCTTGGGGGGAGCCTCACAGATACGCAGTATTTT.